The present T cell receptor (beta chain) was sequenced within a study of CD8 T cells in ankylosing spondylitis. Construction of TCR beta libraries was performed using quantitative 5'-RACE with molecular barcodes. MiXCR, applied by TCRdb to the 5' RACE reads, yields one record per CDR3 protein. The table has roughly 100,000 distinct CDR3 sequences, almost 8.5% seen once. Only a few counts were recorded for this clonotype. Sequencing input: blood, either unsorted or a sorted T cell fraction (not recorded which). The receptor's source is a male donor with ankylosing spondylitis or in good health (not recorded which).

As DNA, the CDR3 is TGTGCCAGCAGCCGCACTAGCGGGGGGCACCATGAGCAGTACTTC. Residues: CASSRTSGGHHEQYF. The rearrangement joins TRBV27 to TRBJ2-7; TRBD2 matches 12 bases. J gave up 7 bases and V 6 bases, and 10 bases lay outside the gene matches. This CDR3 spans 15 amino acids. Germline values: CDR1 MNHEY, CDR2 SMNVEV (reference sequence).